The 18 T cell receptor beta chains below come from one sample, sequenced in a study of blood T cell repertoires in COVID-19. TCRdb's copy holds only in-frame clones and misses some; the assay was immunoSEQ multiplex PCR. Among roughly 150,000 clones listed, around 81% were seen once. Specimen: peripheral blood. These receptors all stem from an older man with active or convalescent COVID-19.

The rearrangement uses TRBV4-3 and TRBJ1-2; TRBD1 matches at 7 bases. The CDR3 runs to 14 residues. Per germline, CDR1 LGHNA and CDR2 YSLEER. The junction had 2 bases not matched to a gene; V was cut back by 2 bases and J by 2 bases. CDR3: CASSQRQGNYGYTF. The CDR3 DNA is TGCGCCAGCAGCCAAAGACAGGGAAACTATGGCTACACCTTC.

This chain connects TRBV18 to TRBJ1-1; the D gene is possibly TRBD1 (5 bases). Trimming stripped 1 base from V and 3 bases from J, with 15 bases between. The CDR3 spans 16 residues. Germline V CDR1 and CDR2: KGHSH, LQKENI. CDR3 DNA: TGTGCCAGCTCACCACGGGTCAAGGGGATGCACACTGAAGCTTTCTTT. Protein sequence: CASSPRVKGMHTEAFF.

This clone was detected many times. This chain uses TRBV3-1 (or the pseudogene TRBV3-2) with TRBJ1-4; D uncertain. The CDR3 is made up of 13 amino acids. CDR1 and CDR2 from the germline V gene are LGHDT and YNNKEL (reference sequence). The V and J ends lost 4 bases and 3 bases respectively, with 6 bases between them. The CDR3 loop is CASSRRANEKLFF. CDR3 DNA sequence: TGTGCCAGCAGCCGGAGGGCTAATGAAAAACTGTTTTTT.

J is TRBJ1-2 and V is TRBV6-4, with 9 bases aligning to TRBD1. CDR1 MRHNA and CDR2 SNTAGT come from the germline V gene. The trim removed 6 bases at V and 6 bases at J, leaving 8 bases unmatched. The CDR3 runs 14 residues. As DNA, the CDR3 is TGTGCCAGCAGCAGACAACAGGGGGCTCATGGCTACACCTTC. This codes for CASSRQQGAHGYTF.

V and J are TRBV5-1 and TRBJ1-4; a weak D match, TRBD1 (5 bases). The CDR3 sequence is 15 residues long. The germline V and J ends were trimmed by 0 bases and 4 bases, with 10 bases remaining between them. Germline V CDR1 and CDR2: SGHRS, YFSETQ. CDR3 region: CASSLVGGGNEKLFF. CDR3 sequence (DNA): TGCGCCAGCAGCTTGGTCGGGGGAGGTAATGAAAAACTGTTTTTT.

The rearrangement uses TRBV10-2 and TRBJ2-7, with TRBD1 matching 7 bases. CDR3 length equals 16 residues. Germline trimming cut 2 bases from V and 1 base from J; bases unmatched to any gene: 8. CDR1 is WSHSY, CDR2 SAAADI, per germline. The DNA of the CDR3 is TGCGCCAGCAGTGAGGCTGAGGGGACAGTTTCCTACGAGCAGTACTTC. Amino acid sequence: CASSEAEGTVSYEQYF.

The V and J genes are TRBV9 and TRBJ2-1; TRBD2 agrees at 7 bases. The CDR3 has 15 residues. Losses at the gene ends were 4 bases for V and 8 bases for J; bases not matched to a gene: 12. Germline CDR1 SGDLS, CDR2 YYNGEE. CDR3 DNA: TGTGCCAGCAGCTCTAGCAGCGGGATGGGCTATGAGCAGTTCTTC. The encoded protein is CASSSSSGMGYEQFF.

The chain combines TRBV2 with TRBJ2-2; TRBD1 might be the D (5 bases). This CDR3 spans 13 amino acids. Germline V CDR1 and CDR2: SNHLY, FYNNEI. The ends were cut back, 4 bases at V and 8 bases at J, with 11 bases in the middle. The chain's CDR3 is CASSGSTAGELFF. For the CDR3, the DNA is TGTGCCAGCAGTGGGTCGACAGCTGGGGAGCTGTTTTTT.

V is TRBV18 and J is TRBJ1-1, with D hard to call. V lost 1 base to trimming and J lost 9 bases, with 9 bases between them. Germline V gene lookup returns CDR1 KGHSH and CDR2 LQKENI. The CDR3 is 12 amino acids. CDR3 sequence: CASSPLGLQAFF. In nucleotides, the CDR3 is TGTGCCAGCTCACCACTAGGACTACAAGCTTTCTTT.

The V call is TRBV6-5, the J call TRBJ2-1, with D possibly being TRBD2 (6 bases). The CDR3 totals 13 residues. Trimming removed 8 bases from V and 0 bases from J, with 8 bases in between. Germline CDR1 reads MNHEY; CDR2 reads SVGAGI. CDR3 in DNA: TGTGCCAGCGGGAGGCTCTCCTACAATGAGCAGTTCTTC. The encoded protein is CASGRLSYNEQFF.

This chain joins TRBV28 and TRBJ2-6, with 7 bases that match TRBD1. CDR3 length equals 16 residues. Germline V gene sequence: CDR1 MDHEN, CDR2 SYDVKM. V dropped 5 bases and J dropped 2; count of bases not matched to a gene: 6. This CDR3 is CASSPDRPPGANVLTF. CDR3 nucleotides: TGTGCCAGCAGTCCGGACAGGCCGCCTGGGGCCAACGTCCTGACTTTC. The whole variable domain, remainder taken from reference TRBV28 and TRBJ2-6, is DVKVTQSSRYLVKRTGEKVFLECVQDMDHENMFWYRQDPGLGLRLIYFSYDVKMKEKGDIPEGYSVSREKKERFSLILESASTNQTSMYLCASSPDRPPGANVLTFGAGSRLTVL.

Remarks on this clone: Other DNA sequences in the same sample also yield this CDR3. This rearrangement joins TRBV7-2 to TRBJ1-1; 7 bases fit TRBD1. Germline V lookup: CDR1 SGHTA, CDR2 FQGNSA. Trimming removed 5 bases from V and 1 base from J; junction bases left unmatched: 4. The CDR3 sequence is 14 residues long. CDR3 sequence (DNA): TGTGCCAGCAGCCTAAGGACAGGGAACACTGAAGCTTTCTTT. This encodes CASSLRTGNTEAFF.

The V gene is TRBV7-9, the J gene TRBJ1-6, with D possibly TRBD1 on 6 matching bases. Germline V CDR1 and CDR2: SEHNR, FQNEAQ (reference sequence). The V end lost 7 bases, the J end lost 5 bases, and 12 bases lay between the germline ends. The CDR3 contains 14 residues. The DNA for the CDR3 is TGTGCCAGCACCTTTAGGACAGATAATTCACCCCTCCACTTT. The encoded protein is CASTFRTDNSPLHF.

The CDR3 spells CSMQGAGAEAFF. CDR3 DNA: TGCAGCATGCAGGGGGCGGGGGCTGAAGCTTTCTTT. The chain employs TRBV29-1 and TRBJ1-1; 8 positions match TRBD1. V was clipped by 8 bases and J by 6 bases; unmatched bases: 8. This CDR3 has 12 amino acids. Looked up from germline, CDR1 is SQVTM and CDR2 is ANQGSEA.

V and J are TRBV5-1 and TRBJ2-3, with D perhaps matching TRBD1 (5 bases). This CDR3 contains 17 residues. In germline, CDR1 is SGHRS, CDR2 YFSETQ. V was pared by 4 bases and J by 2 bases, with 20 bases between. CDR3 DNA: TGCGCCAGCAGCCAGACACCCAGGACACCCGACACAGATACGCAGTATTTT. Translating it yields CASSQTPRTPDTDTQYF.

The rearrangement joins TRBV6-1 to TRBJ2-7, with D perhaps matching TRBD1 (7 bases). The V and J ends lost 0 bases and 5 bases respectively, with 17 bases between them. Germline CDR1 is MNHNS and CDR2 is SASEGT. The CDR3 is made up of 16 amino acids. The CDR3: CASSEARGVLVHEQYF. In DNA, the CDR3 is TGTGCCAGCAGTGAAGCCAGGGGGGTATTGGTCCACGAGCAGTACTTC.

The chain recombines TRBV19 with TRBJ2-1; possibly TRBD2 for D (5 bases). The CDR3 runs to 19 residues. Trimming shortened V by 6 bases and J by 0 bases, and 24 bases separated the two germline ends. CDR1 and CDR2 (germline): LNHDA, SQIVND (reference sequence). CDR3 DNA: TGTGCCAGTAGCCAAGGGCCCACCGCCACTAGTAGCTCCTACAATGAGCAGTTCTTC. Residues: CASSQGPTATSSSYNEQFF.

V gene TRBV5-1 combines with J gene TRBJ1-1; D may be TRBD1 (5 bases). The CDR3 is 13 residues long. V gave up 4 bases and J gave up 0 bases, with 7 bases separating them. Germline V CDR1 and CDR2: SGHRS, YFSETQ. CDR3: CASSKGLNTEAFF. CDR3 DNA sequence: TGCGCCAGCAGCAAGGGGCTGAACACTGAAGCTTTCTTT. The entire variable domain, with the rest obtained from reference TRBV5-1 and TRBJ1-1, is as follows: KAGVTQTPRYLIKTRGQQVTLSCSPISGHRSVSWYQQTPGQGLQFLFEYFSETQRNKGNFPGRFSGRQFSNSRSEMNVSTLELGDSALYLCASSKGLNTEAFFGQGTRLTVV.